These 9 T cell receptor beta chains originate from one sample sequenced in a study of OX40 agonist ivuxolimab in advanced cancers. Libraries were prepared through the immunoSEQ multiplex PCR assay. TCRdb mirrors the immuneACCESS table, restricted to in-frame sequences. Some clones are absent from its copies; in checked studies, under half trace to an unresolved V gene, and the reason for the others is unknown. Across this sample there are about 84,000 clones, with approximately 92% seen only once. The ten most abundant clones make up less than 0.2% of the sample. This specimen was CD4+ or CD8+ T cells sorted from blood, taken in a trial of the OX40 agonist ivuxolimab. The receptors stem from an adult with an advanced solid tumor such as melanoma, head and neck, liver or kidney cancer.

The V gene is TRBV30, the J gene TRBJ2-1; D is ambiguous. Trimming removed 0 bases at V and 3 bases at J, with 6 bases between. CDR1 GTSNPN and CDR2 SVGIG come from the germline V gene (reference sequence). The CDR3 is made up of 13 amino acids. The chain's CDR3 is CAWSVAHYNEQFF. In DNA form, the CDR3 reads TGTGCCTGGAGTGTCGCTCACTACAATGAGCAGTTCTTC.

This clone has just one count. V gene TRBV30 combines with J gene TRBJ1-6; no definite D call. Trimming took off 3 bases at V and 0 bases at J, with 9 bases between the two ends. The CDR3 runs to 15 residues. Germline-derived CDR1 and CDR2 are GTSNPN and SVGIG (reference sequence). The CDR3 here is CAWRARSSYNSPLHF. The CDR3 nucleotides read TGTGCCTGGAGGGCACGGAGCTCCTATAATTCACCCCTCCACTTT.

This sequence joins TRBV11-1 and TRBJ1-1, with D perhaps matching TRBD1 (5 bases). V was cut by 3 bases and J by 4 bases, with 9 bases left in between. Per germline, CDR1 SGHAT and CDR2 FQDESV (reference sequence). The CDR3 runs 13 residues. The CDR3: CASSLGVGTEAFF. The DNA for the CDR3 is TGTGCCAGCAGCTTGGGGGTCGGCACTGAAGCTTTCTTT.

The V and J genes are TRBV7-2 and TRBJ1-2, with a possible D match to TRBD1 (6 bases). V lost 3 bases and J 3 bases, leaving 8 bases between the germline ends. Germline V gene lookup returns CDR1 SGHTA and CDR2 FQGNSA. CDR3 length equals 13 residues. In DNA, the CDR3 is TGTGCCAGCAGCTTCAACAGGGACTATGGCTACACCTTC. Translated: CASSFNRDYGYTF. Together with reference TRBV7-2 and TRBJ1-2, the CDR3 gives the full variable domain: GAGVSQSPSNKVTEKGKDVELRCDPISGHTALYWYRQSLGQGLEFLIYFQGNSAPDKSGLPSDRFSAERTGGSVSTLTIQRTQQEDSAVYLCASSFNRDYGYTFGSGTRLTVV.

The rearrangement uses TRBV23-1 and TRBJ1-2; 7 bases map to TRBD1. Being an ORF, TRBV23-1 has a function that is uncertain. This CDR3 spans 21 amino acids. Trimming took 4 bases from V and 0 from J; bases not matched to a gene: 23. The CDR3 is CASSPSRGRDRTLAANYGYTF. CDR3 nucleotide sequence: TGCGCCAGCAGTCCCTCGAGGGGGCGGGATCGAACTCTGGCTGCTAACTATGGCTACACCTTC.

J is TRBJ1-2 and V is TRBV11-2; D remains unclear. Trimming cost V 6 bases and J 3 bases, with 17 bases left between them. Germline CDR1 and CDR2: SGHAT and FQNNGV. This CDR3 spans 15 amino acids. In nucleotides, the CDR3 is TGTGCCAGCAGAGGCATTCCAGGCGGATACTATGGCTACACCTTC. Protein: CASRGIPGGYYGYTF.

The CDR3 coding sequence is TGTGCCAGCAGTGCCAGGGGACACACCCAAGAGACCCAGTACTTC. Translating gives CASSARGHTQETQYF. This chain joins TRBV6-4 and TRBJ2-5; possible D gene TRBD1, 6 bases. V was shortened by 4 bases and J by 1 base, with 13 bases between the two germline ends. Germline CDR1 is MRHNA and CDR2 is SNTAGT. The CDR3 contains 15 residues.

The CDR3 nucleotides are TGTGCCAGTAAGGAGGGGGGGCCGCTATACGAGCAGTACTTC. Translated, it gives CASKEGGPLYEQYF. The chain has TRBV19 and TRBJ2-7, with a tentative D call TRBD2 (7 bases). This CDR3 is built from 14 residues. Trimming cost V 7 bases and J 4 bases, with 17 bases left between them. Looked up from germline, CDR1 is LNHDA and CDR2 is SQIVND (reference sequence).

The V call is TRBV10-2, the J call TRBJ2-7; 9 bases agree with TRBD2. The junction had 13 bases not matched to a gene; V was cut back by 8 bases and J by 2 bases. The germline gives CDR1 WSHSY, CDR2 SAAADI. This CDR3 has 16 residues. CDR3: CASGPAGASGAYEQYV. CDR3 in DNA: TGCGCCAGCGGCCCCGCGGGGGCTAGCGGGGCCTACGAGCAGTACGTC.